Below, 24 T cell receptor beta chains from the same sample are listed, as sequenced in a study of T cell responses to AZD1222 COVID-19 vaccine. The protocol was immunoSEQ multiplex PCR, while the TCRdb copy is restricted to in-frame clones and leaves out a portion. The sample comprises 140,000 to 150,000 clones, about 89% of which are singletons, and less than 3.5% rests with the top ten. Source: peripheral blood, taken on day 0 of MenACWY control vaccination. These TCRs come from an adult in good health.

This clone was observed a single time. This chain connects TRBV5-1 to TRBJ2-1; unclear D gene. The ends were cut back, 0 bases at V and 2 bases at J, with 6 bases in the middle. The CDR3 extends over 14 amino acids. In germline, CDR1 is SGHRS, CDR2 YFSETQ. This CDR3 is CASSLEGTYNEQFF. The CDR3 bases are TGCGCCAGCAGCTTGGAGGGTACCTACAATGAGCAGTTCTTC.

V usage is TRBV2 and J usage is TRBJ1-5; D possibly corresponds to TRBD1 (5 bases). Germline-derived CDR1 and CDR2 are SNHLY and FYNNEI. Trimming pared 8 bases from V and 0 bases from J, leaving 11 bases between. The CDR3 loop spans 14 amino acids. CDR3 amino acids: CASGASYSNQPQHF. Written as DNA, the CDR3 is TGTGCCAGCGGGGCTTCTTATAGCAATCAGCCCCAGCATTTT.

The chain couples TRBV14 to TRBJ1-4; D uncertain. Germline V CDR1 and CDR2: SGHDN, FVKESK. CDR3 length: 15 amino acids. V gave up 4 bases and J gave up 5 bases, with 14 bases separating them. Written as DNA, the CDR3 is TGTGCCAGCAGCCCGCACAGAGGGCGAAATGAAAAACTGTTTTTT. It translates to CASSPHRGRNEKLFF.

CDR3 bases: TGTGCGGGGGGGGCAGGAGAGGTTTATGGCTACACCTTC. Protein: CAGGAGEVYGYTF. The chain joins TRBV6-5 to TRBJ1-2; the D gene is possibly TRBD1 (6 bases). The CDR3 has 13 residues. Germline V gene lookup returns CDR1 MNHEY and CDR2 SVGAGI.

J is TRBJ1-1 and V is TRBV5-3; D possibly corresponds to TRBD1 (6 bases). TRBV5-3 falls under the ORF class, with uncertain function. Trimming removed 0 bases at V and 4 bases at J, with 13 bases between. The length of the CDR3 is 15 residues. This chain's CDR3 is CARSLATGARTEAFF. In nucleotides, the CDR3 is TGTGCCAGAAGCTTGGCCACGGGGGCGCGCACTGAAGCTTTCTTT.

The chain has TRBV27 and TRBJ1-1; a weak D match, TRBD1 (5 bases). V lost 6 bases, J lost 5 bases, and 16 bases lay in between. Per the germline V gene, CDR1 is MNHEY and CDR2 is SMNVEV (reference sequence). This CDR3 spans 14 amino acids. The chain's CDR3 is CASRKQERGTEAFF. The CDR3 region has the DNA TGTGCCAGCAGAAAACAGGAGCGGGGGACTGAAGCTTTCTTT.

The chain recombines TRBV6-5 with TRBJ1-4, with no clear D. Between the trimmed V and J ends, which lost 5 bases and 0 bases, there was a span of 10 bases. The CDR3 extends over 15 amino acids. Germline CDR1 reads MNHEY; CDR2 reads SVGAGI. The CDR3, as DNA: TGTGCCAGCAGTCCCGCCGCATCAACTAATGAAAAACTGTTTTTT. Protein: CASSPAASTNEKLFF.

This clone has a handful of counts. J is TRBJ2-7 and V is TRBV7-8; D is unclear. The CDR3 extends over 13 amino acids. The germline V and J ends were trimmed by 2 bases and 2 bases, with 7 bases remaining between them. Germline V gene lookup returns CDR1 SGHVS and CDR2 FQNEAQ. The CDR3 DNA is TGTGCCAGCAGCTTAATTAGGACCTACGAGCAGTACTTC. This codes for CASSLIRTYEQYF. Full variable domain (missing parts from reference TRBV7-8 and TRBJ2-7): GAGVSQSPRYKVAKRGQDVALRCDPISGHVSLFWYQQALGQGPEFLTYFQNEAQLDKSGLPSDRFFAERPEGSVSTLKIQRTQQEDSAVYLCASSLIRTYEQYFGPGTRLTVT.

V usage is TRBV7-2 and J usage is TRBJ1-1, with D possibly matching TRBD1 (5 bases). The CDR3 is made up of 11 amino acids. V was trimmed by 4 bases and J by 10 bases, leaving 10 bases between them. The germline CDR1 and CDR2 sequences are SGHTA and FQGNSA. CDR3 bases: TGTGCCAGCAGCTCTGGGGCTGTAGCTTTCTTT. Protein: CASSSGAVAFF.

The chain joins TRBV7-6 to TRBJ2-5; D gene unclear. V dropped 0 bases and J dropped 5 bases, with 13 bases sitting between them. Germline V gene data show CDR1 as SGHVS and CDR2 as FNYEAQ. CDR3 size: 15 residues. CDR3 region: CASSLAFARSETQYF. In DNA form, the CDR3 reads TGTGCCAGCAGCTTAGCTTTTGCACGCTCGGAGACCCAGTACTTC. Combining the CDR3 with reference TRBV7-6 and TRBJ2-5 gives the whole variable domain GAGVSQSPRYKVTKRGQDVALRCDPISGHVSLYWYRQALGQGPEFLTYFNYEAQQDKSGLPNDRFSAERPEGSISTLTIQRTEQRDSAMYRCASSLAFARSETQYFGPGTRLLVL.

The chain carries TRBV5-6 and TRBJ2-5; D gene ambiguous. The germline gives CDR1 SGHDT, CDR2 YYEEEE. V lost 0 bases and J 3 bases, leaving 9 bases between the germline ends. The CDR3 has 14 amino acids. CDR3 protein: CASSLVVSEETQYF. CDR3 nucleotide sequence: TGTGCCAGCAGCTTGGTTGTGTCCGAAGAGACCCAGTACTTC.

The chain has TRBV14 and TRBJ1-4; D not resolved. The length of the CDR3 is 11 residues. Trimming left V 3 bases short and J 10 bases short, with 6 bases between. Germline assignment: CDR1 SGHDN and CDR2 FVKESK. The CDR3 reads CASSQAGKLFF. As DNA, the CDR3 is TGTGCCAGCAGCCAGGCGGGAAAACTGTTTTTT.

J is TRBJ1-1 and V is TRBV5-1; D may be TRBD1 (5 bases). V lost 3 bases and J lost 5, with 14 bases in between. CDR1 SGHRS and CDR2 YFSETQ come from the germline V gene. The CDR3 covers 14 residues. The CDR3 coding sequence is TGCGCCAGCAGCTCCCAGGCCGGGGGAACTGAAGCTTTCTTT. This translates into CASSSQAGGTEAFF.

In nucleotides, the CDR3 is TGTGCCAGCAGCTTGAACACAGGTGCTAACACTGAAGCTTTCTTT. Amino acid sequence: CASSLNTGANTEAFF. V and J are TRBV5-6 and TRBJ1-1; a weak D match, TRBD1 (5 bases). The V end was cut by 1 base, the J end by 2 bases, with 12 bases between. CDR1 is SGHDT, CDR2 YYEEEE, per germline. The CDR3 spans 15 residues.

The gene calls are TRBV4-1 and TRBJ2-7; TRBD1 agrees at 12 bases. Trimming removed 2 bases from V and 5 bases from J; junction bases left unmatched: 16. Germline V gene sequence: CDR1 MGHRA, CDR2 YSYEKL. The CDR3 sequence is 19 residues long. CDR3 sequence: CASSQTPGSGTGGRHEQYF. The CDR3 bases are TGCGCCAGCAGCCAAACCCCAGGGAGTGGGACAGGGGGCCGGCACGAGCAGTACTTC.

V usage is TRBV5-5 and J usage is TRBJ1-1, with 10 bases matching TRBD1. Trimming removed 4 bases from V and 4 bases from J; junction bases left unmatched: 4. Germline CDR1 and CDR2: SGHKS and YYEKEE (reference sequence). The CDR3 contains 14 residues. The CDR3 loop reads CASSPRTGGTEAFF. As DNA, the CDR3 is TGTGCCAGCAGCCCACGGACAGGGGGCACTGAAGCTTTCTTT.

The rearrangement uses TRBV19 and TRBJ1-2; no clear D. Germline CDR1 and CDR2: LNHDA and SQIVND (reference sequence). The CDR3 runs to 13 residues. V shed 4 bases and J shed 0 bases, with 6 bases lying between them. CDR3 sequence reads: CASSRPANYGYTF. In DNA form, the CDR3 reads TGTGCCAGTAGTAGGCCAGCTAACTATGGCTACACCTTC.

A single count supports this clone. The rearrangement uses TRBV5-1 and TRBJ1-4; 9 nucleotides agree with TRBD1. Looked up from germline, CDR1 is SGHRS and CDR2 is YFSETQ. Trimming at V came to 4 bases and at J to 7 bases, leaving 5 bases not matched to a gene. This CDR3 is 14 amino acids long. CDR3 region: CASSPGTGIEKLFF. The CDR3 DNA is TGCGCCAGCAGCCCCGGGACAGGGATTGAAAAACTGTTTTTT.

The rearrangement joins TRBV19 to TRBJ1-5, with 9 bases identical to TRBD1. The CDR3 spans 14 residues. After removal of 4 bases from V and 7 bases from J, the junction contained 5 bases not matched to a gene. Germline loops: CDR1 LNHDA, CDR2 SQIVND (reference sequence). CDR3 coding DNA: TGTGCCAGTAGTAAGGACAGGGGCGCACAGCCCCAGCATTTT. It encodes CASSKDRGAQPQHF.

The chain joins TRBV27 to TRBJ1-5; perhaps TRBD1 as D (5 bases). Deletions cut 2 bases from V and 4 bases from J, with 12 bases between. Germline assignment: CDR1 MNHEY and CDR2 SMNVEV (reference sequence). CDR3 length: 15 residues. The CDR3 DNA reads as TGTGCCAGCAGTTTAGTGATCGGGGGGAATCAGCCCCAGCATTTT. This gives the protein CASSLVIGGNQPQHF.

The chain has TRBV7-9 and TRBJ2-7, with D tentatively TRBD1 or TRBD2 (5 bases each). Per the germline V gene, CDR1 is SEHNR and CDR2 is FQNEAQ (reference sequence). The CDR3 runs to 15 residues. The germline V and J ends were trimmed by 1 base and 0 bases, with 10 bases remaining between them. CDR3 region: CASSLVGETSYEQYF. DNA of the CDR3: TGTGCCAGCAGCTTAGTAGGGGAGACCTCCTACGAGCAGTACTTC.

The chain combines TRBV25-1 with TRBJ2-1; TRBD2 is a possible D gene (6 bases). Germline CDR1 is MGHDK and CDR2 is SYGVNS. The CDR3 is made up of 14 amino acids. Between the trimmed V and J ends, which lost 4 bases and 5 bases, there was a span of 12 bases. The CDR3 region has the DNA TGTGCCAGCAGTGGCACGGAGGGAAACAATGAGCAGTTCTTC. The encoded protein is CASSGTEGNNEQFF.

The chain is built from TRBV10-3 and TRBJ1-2, with 10 bases identical to TRBD1. With 10 bases clipped from V and 6 bases from J, the junction kept 11 bases outside the gene matches. Germline V lookup: CDR1 ENHRY, CDR2 SYGVKD. This CDR3 comprises 14 residues. In DNA, the CDR3 is TGTGCCAGCGGCCGGGACAGGGGTATTGATGGCTACACCTTC. As protein: CASGRDRGIDGYTF.

This chain uses TRBV6-5 with TRBJ2-7, with 7 positions matching TRBD1. V trimming: 2 bases; J trimming: 2 bases; junction bases outside the gene matches: 6. The CDR3 consists of 15 residues. Germline lookup yields CDR1 MNHEY and CDR2 SVGAGI. This chain's CDR3 is CASSYRDSPAYEQYF. The CDR3 bases are TGTGCCAGCAGTTACAGGGACAGTCCAGCCTACGAGCAGTACTTC.